Presented here are 5 T cell receptor beta chains from one specimen sequenced in a study of tumor and adjacent non-tumor tissue in lung cancer. This sample's RNA came from whole unsorted tissue. Distant lung tissue was collected more than 3 cm away from the tumor edge. The library came from three nested PCR rounds adapted from ARM-PCR protocols. TCRdb analysed the multiplex PCR reads with MiXCR anew, one entry per CDR3 protein. The sample has approximately 62,000 distinct CDR3 sequences; around two thirds are singletons. The sample comprised distant non-tumor lung tissue. Receptors were obtained from a man between 65 and 79 years old with non-small cell lung cancer.

This clonotype was found many times. This chain joins TRBV4-1 and TRBJ2-7; TRBD1 matches at 9 bases. There are 16 residues in the CDR3. Germline lookup yields CDR1 MGHRA and CDR2 YSYEKL. V dropped 3 bases and J dropped 2; count of bases not matched to a gene: 8. The CDR3 bases are TGCGCCAGCAGCCAGAAACAGGGGGCGGATCCCTACGAGCAGTACTTC. This sequence encodes CASSQKQGADPYEQYF.

A word on this clonotype: One junction end does not reproduce the germline sequence, and a read error may be involved. The chain recombines TRBV4-2 with TRBJ1-5, with D maybe TRBD1 (6 bases). CDR1 and CDR2 from the germline V gene are LGHNA and YNFKEQ. This CDR3 contains 18 residues. The CDR3 is CASSQGRMQGMCSQPRHF. CDR3 bases: TGTGCCAGCAGCCAAGGGAGGATGCAGGGGATGTGCAGTCAGCCCCGGCATTTT.

Of note for this clonotype: Mismatch with germline at one junction end may stem from a read error. The rearrangement links TRBV14 to TRBJ1-1; D not resolved. This CDR3 region has 13 residues. Germline V gene data show CDR1 as SGHDN and CDR2 as FVKESK. CDR3 in amino acids: CASSQDLNIEAFF. The DNA for the CDR3 is TGTGCCAGCAGCCAAGATCTTAACATTGAAGCTTTCTTT.

V and J are TRBV20-1 and TRBJ1-5, with D perhaps matching TRBD1 (6 bases). Trimming cost V 6 bases and J 3 bases, with 18 bases left between them. Germline values: CDR1 DFQATT, CDR2 SNEGSKA (reference sequence). The length of the CDR3 is 15 residues. This chain's CDR3 is CSASPPGQSNQPQHF. CDR3 in DNA: TGCAGTGCCTCCCCCCCGGGACAATCCAATCAGCCCCAGCATTTT.

On this clonotype: A read error is likely, as this CDR3 ends without the conserved phenylalanine or tryptophan. The J gene is TRBJ1-1, the V gene TRBV11-1, with TRBD1 identical over 7 bases. The CDR3 is made up of 16 amino acids. V was pared by 5 bases and J by 0 bases, with 9 bases of the junction left unmatched. Germline V lookup: CDR1 SGHAT, CDR2 FQDESV (reference sequence). The CDR3 DNA reads as TGTGCCAGCAGCCGCAGCGGGACAGATATGAACACTGAAGCTTTCCTA. Protein sequence: CASSRSGTDMNTEAFL.